This T cell receptor (beta chain) was found in a study of T cells after yellow fever vaccination. Comment on this clonotype: Antigen unknown.

Regarding the study as a whole: The booster saw the reappearance of most primary-vaccination clones (roughly 95% CD4, around 90% CD8).

TCRdb redid the calling of the 5' RACE reads with MiXCR, one entry per CDR3 protein. Of some 350,000 distinct CDR3 sequences listed, around a tenth are singletons. Looked up from germline, CDR1 is MNHNS and CDR2 is SASEGT. V lost 5 bases and J lost 3, with 14 bases in between. The CDR3 is 15 amino acids. The rearrangement links TRBV6-1 to TRBJ1-5; the D is unclear. The sequence was obtained from a man between 18 and 29 years old who received the YFV17D yellow fever vaccine. The material sequenced was PBMCs, taken on the day of the first yellow fever vaccination. In DNA form, the CDR3 reads TGTGCCAGCAGTCTAACTGGGGTGAACAATCAGCCCCAGCATTTT. It yields the protein CASSLTGVNNQPQHF.